This entry lists 2 T cell receptor beta chains sequenced from one sample in a study of shared clonotypes between healthy human individuals. TCRdb's copy holds only in-frame clones and misses some; the assay was immunoSEQ multiplex PCR. The sample records some 470,000 clones, less than 80% being singletons. The sequenced sample was PBMCs. These receptors were obtained from a woman aged 40 to 50 in good health. Some clones in this sample may be carry-over from other donors' samples.

This clone was seen a few times. The chain couples TRBV4-3 to TRBJ1-2; 10 bases are a match to TRBD1. The germline CDR1 and CDR2 sequences are LGHNA and YSLEER. V lost 4 bases to trimming and J lost 6 bases; unmatched junction nucleotides: 8. This CDR3 contains 15 residues. CDR3 in DNA: TGCGCCAGCAGCCCTATTTGGGGGACAGGGGATGGCTACACCTTC. Its protein product is CASSPIWGTGDGYTF.

V gene TRBV4-3 combines with J gene TRBJ1-1; perhaps TRBD1 as D (5 bases). The CDR3 sequence is 14 residues long. Germline lookup yields CDR1 LGHNA and CDR2 YSLEER. Between the trimmed V and J ends, which lost 0 bases and 10 bases, there was a span of 15 bases. The CDR3 reads CASSQEGGGNVAFF. Written as DNA, the CDR3 is TGCGCCAGCAGCCAAGAGGGGGGTGGAAATGTAGCTTTCTTT.